This T cell receptor (beta chain) was documented in a study of blood T cell repertoires in COVID-19. Across the study: Samples of COVID-19 (acute and convalescent) were obtained from the United States, Italy and Spain. The analysed material was cDNA or gDNA that came from T cells, B-cell-depleted T cells, or PBMCs.

V lost 3 bases to trimming and J lost 1 base; unmatched junction nucleotides: 2. This CDR3 spans 14 amino acids. Germline assignment: CDR1 SGHAT and CDR2 FQNNGV. Authors' analysis steps: Researchers report that nucleated cell counts were estimated from reference gene primer amplification. Repertoires were generated with immunoSEQ multiplex PCR, while TCRdb's copy carries only in-frame clones and drops some. V, J and clone size reflect that table, while D and trimming were determined from the DNA. The sample comprises approximately 130,000 clones, around 85% of which are singletons, and about 3.9% rests with the top ten.

The receptor's source is a man aged 55 to 69 with acute or convalescent COVID-19. The material sequenced was peripheral blood. The chain is built from TRBV11-2 and TRBJ2-5; 7 nucleotides line up with TRBD2. The CDR3 DNA is TGTGCCAGCAGCTTGGGCGGGGGCCAAGAGACCCAGTACTTC. Its protein is CASSLGGGQETQYF.